These 8 T cell receptor beta chains were all obtained from the same sample, sequenced in a study of blood T cell repertoires in COVID-19. Here immunoSEQ multiplex PCR was the method, and the copy in TCRdb shows in-frame clones only, minus some. Among fewer than 300,000 clones listed, about 89% were seen once. Sequencing was done on a sample of peripheral blood. The receptors were sampled from a woman aged 30 to 39 with COVID-19, enrolled during active disease.

The chain couples TRBV27 to TRBJ2-1, with D possibly matching TRBD2 (5 bases). Germline CDR1 MNHEY, CDR2 SMNVEV (reference sequence). This CDR3 spans 15 amino acids. Trimming took off 5 bases at V and 3 bases at J, with 14 bases between the two ends. CDR3: CASSPPATNYNEQFF. As DNA, the CDR3 is TGTGCCAGCAGTCCGCCCGCGACTAACTACAATGAGCAGTTCTTC.

The V gene is TRBV6-1, the J gene TRBJ2-7; 8 bases are a match to TRBD1. The CDR3 loop spans 15 amino acids. V lost 3 bases and J lost 0; bases outside the gene matches: 4. Germline V gene data show CDR1 as MNHNS and CDR2 as SASEGT. For the CDR3, the DNA is TGTGCCAGCAGTGATGGGACAGGAACCTCCTACGAGCAGTACTTC. As protein: CASSDGTGTSYEQYF.

This clone was seen only once. This sequence joins TRBV19 and TRBJ2-7, with 7 bases that match TRBD1. The CDR3 contains 14 residues. Trimming took 3 bases from V and 3 from J; bases not matched to a gene: 5. CDR1 and CDR2 from the germline V gene are LNHDA and SQIVND (reference sequence). The CDR3: CASSMGTDNYEQYF. The CDR3 nucleotides are TGTGCCAGTAGTATGGGGACAGATAACTACGAGCAGTACTTC.

This chain connects TRBV19 to TRBJ1-5, with D possibly TRBD1 on 5 matching bases. CDR3 length: 13 residues. Trimming cost V 5 bases and J 6 bases, with 11 bases left between them. Germline V gene lookup returns CDR1 LNHDA and CDR2 SQIVND (reference sequence). CDR3 loop: CASSALGGQPQHF. In DNA, the CDR3 is TGTGCCAGTAGTGCGCTGGGGGGTCAGCCCCAGCATTTT.

The chain employs TRBV18 and TRBJ1-3; the D is unclear. Deletions cut 2 bases from V and 0 bases from J, with 11 bases between. Germline V gene data show CDR1 as KGHSH and CDR2 as LQKENI. The CDR3 extends over 16 amino acids. DNA of the CDR3: TGTGCCAGCTCACCAGATCCGGGAGGCTCTGGAAACACCATATATTTT. Its protein is CASSPDPGGSGNTIYF.

V usage is TRBV9 and J usage is TRBJ1-1, with a weak D call TRBD1 (5 bases). The CDR3 totals 15 residues. V lost 0 bases and J 3 bases, leaving 12 bases between the germline ends. CDR1 is SGDLS and CDR2 is YYNGEE in the germline V gene. The CDR3 DNA reads as TGTGCCAGCAGCGTAGGACAGAAATTGGACACTGAAGCTTTCTTT. This codes for CASSVGQKLDTEAFF.

The chain recombines TRBV2 with TRBJ2-3; the match to TRBD2 covers 9 bases. CDR1 is SNHLY and CDR2 is FYNNEI in the germline V gene. J was trimmed by 5 bases and V by 2 bases; bases with no gene match: 8. The CDR3 is 16 residues long. CDR3 DNA sequence: TGTGCCAGCAGTGAATTTCCGGGACTAGCAGGAGATACGCAGTATTTT. It specifies CASSEFPGLAGDTQYF.

The chain uses TRBV10-2 and TRBJ2-7, with 8 bases that match TRBD1. Germline loops: CDR1 WSHSY, CDR2 SAAADI. V lost 7 bases to trimming and J lost 0 bases; unmatched junction nucleotides: 5. This CDR3 comprises 14 residues. CDR3 DNA: TGCGCCAGCAATGGACAGGGAACCTCCTACGAGCAGTACTTC. Translating it yields CASNGQGTSYEQYF.